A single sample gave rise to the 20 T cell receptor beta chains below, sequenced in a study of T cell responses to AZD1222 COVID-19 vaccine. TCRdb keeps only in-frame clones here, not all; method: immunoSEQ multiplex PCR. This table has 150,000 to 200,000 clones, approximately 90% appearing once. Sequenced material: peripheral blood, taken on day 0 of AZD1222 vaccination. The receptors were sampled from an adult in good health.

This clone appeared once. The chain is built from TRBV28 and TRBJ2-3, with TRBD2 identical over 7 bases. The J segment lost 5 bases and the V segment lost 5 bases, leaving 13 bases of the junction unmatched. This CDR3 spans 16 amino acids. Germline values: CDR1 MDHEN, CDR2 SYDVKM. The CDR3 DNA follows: TGTGCCAGCAGTGACGAGGTGGTGGGGGGGGAAGATACGCAGTATTTT. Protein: CASSDEVVGGEDTQYF.

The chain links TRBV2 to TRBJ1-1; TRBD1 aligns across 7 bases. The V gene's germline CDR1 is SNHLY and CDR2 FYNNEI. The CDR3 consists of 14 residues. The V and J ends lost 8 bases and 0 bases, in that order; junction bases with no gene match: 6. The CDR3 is CASLGQLMNTEAFF. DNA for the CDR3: TGTGCCAGCCTGGGACAGCTAATGAACACTGAAGCTTTCTTT.

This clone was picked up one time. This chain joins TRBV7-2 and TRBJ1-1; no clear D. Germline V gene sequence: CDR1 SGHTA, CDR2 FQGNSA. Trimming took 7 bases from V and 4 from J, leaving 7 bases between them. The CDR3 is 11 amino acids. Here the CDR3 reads CASTGRTEAFF. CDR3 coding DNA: TGTGCCAGCACAGGCCGCACTGAAGCTTTCTTT.

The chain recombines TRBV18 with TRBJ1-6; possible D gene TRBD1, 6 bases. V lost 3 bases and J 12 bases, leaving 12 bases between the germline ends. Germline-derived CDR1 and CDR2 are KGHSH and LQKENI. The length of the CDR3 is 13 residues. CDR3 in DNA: TGTGCCAGCTCACCCCAGGACAGTAGACCCCTCCACTTT. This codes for CASSPQDSRPLHF.

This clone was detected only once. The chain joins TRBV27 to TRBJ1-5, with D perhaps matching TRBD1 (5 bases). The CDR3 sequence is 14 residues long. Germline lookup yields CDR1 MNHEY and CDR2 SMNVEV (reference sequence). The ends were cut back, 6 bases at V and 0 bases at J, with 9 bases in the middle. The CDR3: CASRLTDSNQPQHF. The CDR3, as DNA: TGTGCCAGCAGGTTGACAGATAGCAATCAGCCCCAGCATTTT.

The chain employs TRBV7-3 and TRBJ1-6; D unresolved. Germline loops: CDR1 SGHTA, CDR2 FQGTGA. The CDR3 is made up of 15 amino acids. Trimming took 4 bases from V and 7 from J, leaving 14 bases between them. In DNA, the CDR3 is TGTGCCAGCAGCTCACAAGCGGGATTAAATTCACCCCTCCACTTT. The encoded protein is CASSSQAGLNSPLHF. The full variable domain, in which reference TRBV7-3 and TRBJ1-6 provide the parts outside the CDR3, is GAGVSQTPSNKVTEKGKYVELRCDPISGHTALYWYRQSLGQGPEFLIYFQGTGAADDSGLPNDRFFAVRPEGSVSTLKIQRTERGDSAVYLCASSSQAGLNSPLHFGNGTRLTVT.

Here the CDR3 reads CASRTSPGGQPQHF. The CDR3 DNA reads TGTGCCAGTAGGACCAGCCCGGGAGGTCAGCCCCAGCATTTT. The chain links TRBV19 to TRBJ1-5; no reliable D call. The V gene's germline CDR1 is LNHDA and CDR2 SQIVND (reference sequence). The CDR3 has 14 amino acids. V shed 6 bases and J shed 6 bases, with 15 bases lying between them.

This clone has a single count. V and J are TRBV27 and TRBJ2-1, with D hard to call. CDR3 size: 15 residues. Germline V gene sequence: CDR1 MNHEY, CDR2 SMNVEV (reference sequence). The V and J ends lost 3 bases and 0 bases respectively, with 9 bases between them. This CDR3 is CASSLLVSSYNEQFF. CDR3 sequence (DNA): TGTGCCAGCAGTTTGTTAGTTTCCTCCTACAATGAGCAGTTCTTC.

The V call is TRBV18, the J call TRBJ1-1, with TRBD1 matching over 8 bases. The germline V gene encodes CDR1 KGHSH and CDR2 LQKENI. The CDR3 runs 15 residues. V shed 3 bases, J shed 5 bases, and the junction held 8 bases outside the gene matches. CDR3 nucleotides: TGTGCCAGCTCACCGGGACAGGTCGGGAAGACTGAAGCTTTCTTT. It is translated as CASSPGQVGKTEAFF.

This CDR3 is CASSLVGAGDTGELFF. As DNA, the CDR3 is TGCGCCAGCAGCTTGGTCGGCGCGGGGGACACCGGGGAGCTGTTTTTT. The chain links TRBV5-1 to TRBJ2-2, with TRBD2 identical over 7 bases. This CDR3 spans 16 amino acids. The V and J ends lost 0 bases and 3 bases, in that order; junction bases with no gene match: 5. The germline V gene encodes CDR1 SGHRS and CDR2 YFSETQ.

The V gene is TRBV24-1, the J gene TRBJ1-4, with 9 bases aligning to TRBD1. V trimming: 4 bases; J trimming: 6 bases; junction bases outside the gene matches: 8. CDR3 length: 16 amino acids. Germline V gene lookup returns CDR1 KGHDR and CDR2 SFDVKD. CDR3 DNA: TGTGCCACCAGTGACGGGCGGAACAGGGGGCATGAAAAACTGTTTTTT. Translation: CATSDGRNRGHEKLFF.

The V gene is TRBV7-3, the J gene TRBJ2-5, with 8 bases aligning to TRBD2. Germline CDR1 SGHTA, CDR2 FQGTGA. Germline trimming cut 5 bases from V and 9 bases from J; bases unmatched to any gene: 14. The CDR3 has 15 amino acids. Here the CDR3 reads CASSVAGRLGGAQYF. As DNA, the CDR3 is TGTGCCAGCAGCGTCGCCGGGCGGCTCGGGGGGGCCCAGTACTTC. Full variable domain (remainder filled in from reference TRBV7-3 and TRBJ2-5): GAGVSQTPSNKVTEKGKYVELRCDPISGHTALYWYRQSLGQGPEFLIYFQGTGAADDSGLPNDRFFAVRPEGSVSTLKIQRTERGDSAVYLCASSVAGRLGGAQYFGPGTRLLVL.

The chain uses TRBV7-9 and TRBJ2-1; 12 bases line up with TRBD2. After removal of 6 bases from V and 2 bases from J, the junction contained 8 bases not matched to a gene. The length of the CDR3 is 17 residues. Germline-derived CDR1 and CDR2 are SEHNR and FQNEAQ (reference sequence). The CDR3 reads CASSRLAGVGPYNEQFF. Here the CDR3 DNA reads TGTGCCAGCAGTCGACTAGCGGGAGTTGGCCCCTACAATGAGCAGTTCTTC.

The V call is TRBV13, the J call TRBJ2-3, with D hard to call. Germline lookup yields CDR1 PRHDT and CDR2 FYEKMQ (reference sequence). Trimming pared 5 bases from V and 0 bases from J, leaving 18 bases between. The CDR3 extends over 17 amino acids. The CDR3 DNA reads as TGTGCCAGCAGCCCACCTCGCGACACACCTAGCACAGATACGCAGTATTTT. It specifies CASSPPRDTPSTDTQYF.

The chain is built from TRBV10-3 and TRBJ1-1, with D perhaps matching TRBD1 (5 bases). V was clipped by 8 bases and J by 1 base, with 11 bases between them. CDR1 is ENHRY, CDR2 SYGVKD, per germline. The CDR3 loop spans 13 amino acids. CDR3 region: CAIGVQGNTEAFF. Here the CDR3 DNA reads TGTGCCATCGGAGTCCAGGGGAACACTGAAGCTTTCTTT.

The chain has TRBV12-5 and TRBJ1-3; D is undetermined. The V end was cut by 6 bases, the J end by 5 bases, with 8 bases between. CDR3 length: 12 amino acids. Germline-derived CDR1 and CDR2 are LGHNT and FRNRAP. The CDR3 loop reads CASGPPRNTIYF. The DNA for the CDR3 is TGTGCTAGTGGCCCCCCCAGAAACACCATATATTTT.

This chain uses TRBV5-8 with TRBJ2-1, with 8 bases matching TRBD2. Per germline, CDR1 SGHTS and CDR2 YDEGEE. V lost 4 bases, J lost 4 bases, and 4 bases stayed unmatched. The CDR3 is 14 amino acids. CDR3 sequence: CASSRGLAYNEQFF. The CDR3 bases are TGTGCCAGCAGCCGAGGACTAGCTTACAATGAGCAGTTCTTC.

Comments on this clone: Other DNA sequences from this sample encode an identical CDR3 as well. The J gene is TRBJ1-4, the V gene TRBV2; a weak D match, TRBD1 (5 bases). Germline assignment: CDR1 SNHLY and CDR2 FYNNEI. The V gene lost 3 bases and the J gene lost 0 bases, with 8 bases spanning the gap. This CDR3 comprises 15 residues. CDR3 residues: CASSEQGATNEKLFF. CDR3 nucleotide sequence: TGTGCCAGCAGTGAGCAGGGAGCAACTAATGAAAAACTGTTTTTT.

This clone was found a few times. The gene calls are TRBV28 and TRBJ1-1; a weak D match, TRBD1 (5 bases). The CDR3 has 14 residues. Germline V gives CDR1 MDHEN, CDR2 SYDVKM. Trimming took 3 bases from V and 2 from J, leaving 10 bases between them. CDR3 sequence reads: CASSFQGPNTEAFF. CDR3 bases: TGTGCCAGCAGTTTCCAGGGACCCAACACTGAAGCTTTCTTT.

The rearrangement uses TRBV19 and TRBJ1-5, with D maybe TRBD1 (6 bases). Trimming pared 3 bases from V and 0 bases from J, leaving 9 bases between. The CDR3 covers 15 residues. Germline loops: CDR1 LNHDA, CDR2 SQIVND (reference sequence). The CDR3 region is CASSIGQYSNQPQHF. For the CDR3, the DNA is TGTGCCAGTAGTATCGGACAGTATAGCAATCAGCCCCAGCATTTT.